A selection of T cell receptor beta chains follows, all from one sample in a study of blood T cells in healthy people across ages. TCRdb redid the calling of the 5' RACE reads with MiXCR, one entry per CDR3 protein. This sample has some 920,000 distinct CDR3 sequences; roughly half occur once, and the top ten carry 20% to 25%. Sequencing was performed on blood. The origin of the receptors is a woman aged 60 to 75 in good health. Both conserved end residues are part of each CDR3. The D gene is left open where the match is weak. Where a row states a size, it is once, few, many or the class of an expanded clone; other rows omit it.

TRBJ2-1 TRBD2 TRBV20-1 - TGCAGTGCCAAACTAGCGGGTAGCTCCTACAATGAGCAGTTCTTC CSAKLAGSSYNEQFF
TRBJ2-5 TRBD2 TRBV13 - TGTGCCAGCACCCTAGCGGGAGGGGCCTACGAGCGGTACTTC CASTLAGGAYERYF
TRBJ1-2 - TRBV12-3/TRBV12-4 - TGTGCCAGCACCGCGAGCAGGGTTGGCTACACCTTC CASTASRVGYTF
TRBJ1-2 - TRBV6-2/TRBV6-3 - TGTGCCAGCAGTTTCCCGCCACGCTACACCTTC CASSFPPRYTF
TRBJ2-1 - TRBV7-9 - TGTGCCAGCAGCTTAAGATCAGGGGGGAATGAGCAGTTCTTC CASSLRSGGNEQFF
TRBJ2-3 TRBD1 TRBV20-1 - TGCAGTGCCATGACAGGGGGGGAGTATTTT CSAMTGGEYF
TRBJ2-7 - TRBV28 many TGTGCCAGCAGTCCACTTCCCTACGAGCAGTACTTC CASSPLPYEQYF
TRBJ2-6 - TRBV3-1 - TGTGCCAGCACCCAAGTTAGCGGCTCTGGGGCCAACGTCCTGACTTTC CASTQVSGSGANVLTF
TRBJ2-3 - TRBV7-2 - TGTGCCAGCAGCTCCTTGGACAACACAGATACGCAGTATTTT CASSSLDNTDTQYF
TRBJ2-1 - TRBV7-8 - TGTGCCAGCAGCCACCCCAGGTCTGAGCAGTTCTTC CASSHPRSEQFF
TRBJ2-1 - TRBV7-2 - TGTGCCAGCAGCCCTTTTGGGACCGGAGGGAATGAGCAGTTCTTC CASSPFGTGGNEQFF
TRBJ2-3 - TRBV11-2 few TGTGCCAGCAGCTTGCATAGGGTCGGGGTAGGCACAGATACGCAGTATTTT CASSLHRVGVGTDTQYF
TRBJ2-3 - TRBV6-5 few TGTGCCAGCAGTTACGGCGGGTACCCCCAGCCCCGGCCCACAGATACGCAGTATTTT CASSYGGYPQPRPTDTQYF
TRBJ2-5 TRBD2 TRBV20-1 few TGCAGTTCACTTCCGACCCTTTTCATAGCGGGAGTCCCTAGAGAGACCCAGTACTTC CSSLPTLFIAGVPRETQYF
TRBJ2-2 - TRBV29-1 - TGCAGCGTTGAAAAGTACACCGGGGAGCTGTTTTTT CSVEKYTGELFF
TRBJ1-2 - TRBV7-2 - TGTGCCAGCAGCTTAAATCAAGGACGGCAATATGGCTACACCTTC CASSLNQGRQYGYTF
TRBJ2-5 TRBD2 TRBV4-3 - TGCGCCAGCAGCCAAGGGGACTATTTACAAGAGACCCAGTACTTC CASSQGDYLQETQYF
TRBJ2-3 TRBD1 TRBV7-2 - TGTGCCAGCAGCTTAGGCAGGGGGCCCGCAGATACGCAGTATTTT CASSLGRGPADTQYF
TRBJ1-2 TRBD1 TRBV25-1 few TGTGCCAGCAGGAACCCGACAGGGACTCGCGGCTACACCTTC CASRNPTGTRGYTF
TRBJ2-7 - TRBV6-6 - TGTGCCAGCAGGGCCATTACAGAGAGCTCCTACGAGCAGTACTTC CASRAITESSYEQYF
TRBJ1-4 - TRBV11-2 few TGTGCCAGCAGCTTAGTTGGGGGTAGGAGTGAAAAACTGTTTTTT CASSLVGGRSEKLFF
TRBJ1-2 - TRBV4-1 few TGCGCCAGCAGCCAGTCGGTGGCAGAGGATCTCTATGGCTACACCTTC CASSQSVAEDLYGYTF
TRBJ2-1 - TRBV11-2 - TGTGCTACCGGGACAAAACATTACAATGAGCAGTTCTTC CATGTKHYNEQFF
TRBJ2-2 - TRBV4-2 - TGTGCCAGCAGACTCGGGGGCGCGACCGGGGAGCTGTTTTTT CASRLGGATGELFF
TRBJ1-5 TRBD1 TRBV6-5 few TGTGCCAGCAGAGACACCGGGACAGGGTTTCAGCCCCAGCATTTT CASRDTGTGFQPQHF
TRBJ2-7 - TRBV29-1 - TGCAGCGGGAGCGGCAGGGCCGGCGAGCAGTACTTC CSGSGRAGEQYF
TRBJ2-7 - TRBV10-3 - TGTGCCATCAGTGGGGGACGGCTGGACGAGCAGTACTTC CAISGGRLDEQYF
TRBJ2-5 TRBD2 TRBV29-1 few TGCAGCGTTGACCACCCCTCAGGGCTAGCGGGACCTGGCGAGACCCAGTACTTC CSVDHPSGLAGPGETQYF
TRBJ1-1 TRBD1 TRBV20-1 - TGCAGTGCTAGACAAGGACAGGGGGGTTTTGAAGCTTTCTTT CSARQGQGGFEAFF
TRBJ2-7 - TRBV30 - TGTGCCTGGAGTGTACTGATGAGCTCCTACAATGAGCAGTACTTC CAWSVLMSSYNEQYF
TRBJ2-2 - TRBV5-1 - TGCGCCAGCAGCTGGGCAGGGGCCCCAAGCACCGGGGAGCTGTTTTTT CASSWAGAPSTGELFF
TRBJ2-1 TRBD2 TRBV28 - TGTGCCAGCAGGAGGACGGGAGGGCCCAATGAGCAGTTCTTC CASRRTGGPNEQFF
TRBJ2-7 TRBD2 TRBV4-1 - TGCGCCAGCAGCCAACCGACTAGCGGGAGAATGGACGAGCAGTACTTC CASSQPTSGRMDEQYF
TRBJ2-5 TRBD2 TRBV6-5 few TGTGCCAGCAGTTCTACCCTTTCCAGCGGGAGAGGGACCCAGTACTTC CASSSTLSSGRGTQYF
TRBJ2-3 - TRBV12-3/TRBV12-4 many TGTGCCAGCAGTTTCAGGGACAGCACAGATACGCAGTATTTT CASSFRDSTDTQYF
TRBJ2-7 TRBD2 TRBV7-2 many TGTGCCAGCAGCCAAGGTCCTAGCGGAAACTACTACGAGCAGTACTTC CASSQGPSGNYYEQYF
TRBJ2-1 TRBD2 TRBV7-2 - TGTGCCAGCAGCATCGGACTAGCGGGAGGACCTTCCTCCTACAATGAGCAGTTCTTC CASSIGLAGGPSSYNEQFF
TRBJ1-6 - TRBV20-1 - TGCAGTGCTAGAGATCTTGGGGGCTTGGAGGATTCACCCCTCCACTTT CSARDLGGLEDSPLHF
TRBJ2-7 - TRBV30 - TGTGCCTGGAGTGTGGGTGCAGCCTACGAGCAGTACTTC CAWSVGAAYEQYF
TRBJ2-5 - TRBV28 few TGTGCCAGCAGGCTACAGGGTTTGGAGACCCAGTACTTC CASRLQGLETQYF
TRBJ1-2 TRBD1 TRBV7-9 - TGTGCCAGCAGCTCCCATGGGACAGGGGTAGGCTACACCTTC CASSSHGTGVGYTF